Only a few counts were recorded for the clone carrying this T cell receptor (beta chain). What it recognizes is unknown. The source of the sample is a study of T cells after yellow fever vaccination. Study in general: Those fractions that held only low numbers of cells were prepared using the SMART-Seq v4 Ultra Low Input RNA kit. Study conclusions and caveats: Weaker overall, the secondary response nonetheless peaked faster (day 5 versus 15). In post-booster samples, most primary-vaccination clones reappeared (roughly 96% CD4, 70% to 90% CD8). Repertoires obtained by FACS sorting could include abundant clonotypes that entered as contaminants from the bulk population.

CDR1 and CDR2 from the germline V gene are SNHLY and FYNNEI. The V and J ends lost 11 bases and 6 bases respectively, with 14 bases between them. This CDR3 region has 13 residues. From the 5' RACE reads, TCRdb called clonotypes with MiXCR, one entry per CDR3 protein. The table lists more than 80,000 distinct CDR3 sequences, roughly 5.8% of them singletons. This TCR was sampled from a man aged 18 to 35 who received the YFV17D yellow fever vaccine. The gene calls are TRBV2 and TRBJ1-6, with D tentatively TRBD1 (5 bases). The sequencing here drew on CD8+ T cells sorted from PBMCs, taken 10 days after the yellow fever booster vaccination. CDR3 protein: CASGGWANSPLHF. CDR3 sequence (DNA): TGTGCCTCTGGGGGATGGGCTAATTCACCCCTCCACTTT.